These 6 T cell receptor beta chains share one sample of origin, sequenced in a study of T-cell reconstitution after alpha-beta-depleted transplantation in children. The authors prepared the TCRbeta library with unique molecular identifiers. TCRdb reanalysed the PCR reads using MiXCR and keeps one entry per CDR3 protein. Of fewer than 550,000 distinct CDR3 sequences in the sample, more than 9.5% were seen once. The input for sequencing was PBMCs, mostly from graft donor cells, taken 180 days after TCRalphabeta/CD19-depleted stem cell transplant. The source is a female patient between 2 and 15 years old who had a stem cell transplant for aplastic anemia, so the T cells may come from the graft donor.

V usage is TRBV19 and J usage is TRBJ2-7; D is possibly TRBD1 or TRBD2 (11 bases each). Germline values: CDR1 LNHDA, CDR2 SQIVND (reference sequence). The CDR3 totals 19 residues. Trimming removed 3 bases from V and 3 bases from J, with 27 bases in between. CDR3 loop: CASSMDRGPTSGISYEQYF. The CDR3 DNA reads as TGTGCCAGTAGTATGGACAGGGGGCCGACTAGCGGGATTAGCTACGAGCAGTACTTC.

Only a few counts were recorded for this clonotype. The V gene is TRBV29-1, the J gene TRBJ2-5; tentatively, D is TRBD1 (5 bases). Trimming removed 3 bases from V and 4 bases from J, with 18 bases in between. The CDR3 extends over 15 amino acids. CDR1 is SQVTM and CDR2 is ANQGSEA in the germline V gene. This chain's CDR3 is CSVEDRRGFRETQYF. CDR3 in DNA: TGCAGCGTTGAGGATCGTAGGGGTTTTCGAGAGACCCAGTACTTC.

This clonotype was counted a few times. The V and J genes are TRBV7-2 and TRBJ2-2; D unclear. This CDR3 is built from 13 residues. Looked up from germline, CDR1 is SGHTA and CDR2 is FQGNSA. V lost 0 bases and J lost 9, with 8 bases in between. Written as DNA, the CDR3 is TGTGCCAGCAGCTTAGCGGACCACCGGGAGCTGTTTTTT. It specifies CASSLADHRELFF.

The CDR3 reads CASSWVGSGNTIYF. In DNA form, the CDR3 reads TGTGCCAGCAGTTGGGTCGGCTCTGGAAACACCATATATTTT. This rearrangement joins TRBV28 to TRBJ1-3; no firm D call. Between the trimmed V and J ends, which lost 4 bases and 0 bases, there was a span of 7 bases. CDR1 and CDR2 from the germline V gene are MDHEN and SYDVKM. This CDR3 is built from 14 residues.

The J gene is TRBJ1-2, the V gene TRBV20-1, with 8 bases that match TRBD1. After removal of 1 base from V and 4 bases from J, the junction contained 5 bases not matched to a gene. Germline CDR1 DFQATT, CDR2 SNEGSKA (reference sequence). The CDR3 consists of 14 residues. The CDR3 loop reads CSARVGDRSYGYTF. The CDR3 DNA follows: TGCAGTGCTAGAGTAGGGGACAGGTCCTATGGCTACACCTTC.

This clonotype was detected a few times. A read error may produce the germline difference seen at one junction end. The V and J genes are TRBV6-5 and TRBJ2-1, with 8 bases fitting TRBD1. The CDR3 has 15 residues. The germline gives CDR1 MNHEY, CDR2 SVGAGI. CDR3 region: CASSYGDRSSNEQFF. CDR3 bases: TGTGCCAGCAGTTACGGGGACAGGTCCTCCAATGAGCAGTTCTTC.